This TCR beta chain is drawn from a study of beta chain features in type 1 diabetes. Study conclusions and caveats: In all four CD4+ subsets, TCRB CDR3 length was significantly, moderately reduced in type 1 diabetes. The naive, central memory and Treg TCRB repertoires of patients appeared to be more similar to one another than those of healthy donors.

Reverse transcribing all isolated RNA meant expressed TCRB transcripts were sequenced. Profiled with immunoSEQ multiplex PCR; TCRdb holds only in-frame clones, not every one. Of hundreds of thousands of clones listed, around 8.5% were seen once; the top ten hold about 1%. On this clone itself: Its target is unknown.

Source material: central memory CD4+ T cells from blood. The receptor was derived from a young man with type 1 diabetes.

The CDR3 region is CASSPPGGRSEKLFF. The CDR3 nucleotides read TGTGCCAGCAGCCCCCCGGGGGGAAGAAGTGAAAAACTGTTTTTT. The chain links TRBV9 to TRBJ1-4; perhaps TRBD1 as D (5 bases). The V gene lost 4 bases and the J gene lost 7 bases, with 17 bases spanning the gap. CDR1 and CDR2 from the germline V gene are SGDLS and YYNGEE. The CDR3 has 15 residues.